The rows below give T cell receptor beta chains drawn from one sample of a study of blood T cell repertoires in COVID-19. Libraries were prepared by immunoSEQ multiplex PCR; TCRdb keeps only in-frame clonotypes and omits some of them. The repertoire has 150,000 to 250,000 clones, 75% to 90% of them found once; the top ten carry around 2.1%. The source material was PBMCs or T cells enriched from blood (not recorded which). Every receptor here comes from a woman younger than 45 who had recovered from COVID-19. The CDR3 runs from the conserved cysteine through the conserved F or W. Each record gives: J gene, V gene, clone size, CDR3 protein. Clone size is stated in some rows and not others, as once, few, many or a class when expanded.

J gene: TRBJ2-2
V gene: TRBV14
clone size: .
CDR3 protein: CASSHTGHGELFF

J gene: TRBJ2-3
V gene: TRBV4-1
clone size: .
CDR3 protein: CASRDRGNTDTQYF

J gene: TRBJ1-5
V gene: TRBV19
clone size: once
CDR3 protein: CASHLLEGEDQPQHF

J gene: TRBJ1-1
V gene: TRBV9
clone size: once
CDR3 protein: CASSVRQGTEAFF

J gene: TRBJ2-7
V gene: TRBV12-5
clone size: .
CDR3 protein: CASGPTGAYEQYF

J gene: TRBJ2-7
V gene: TRBV11-1
clone size: once
CDR3 protein: CASSLVFGPGEQYF

J gene: TRBJ2-7
V gene: TRBV27
clone size: .
CDR3 protein: CASSLREWGEYEQYF

J gene: TRBJ1-5
V gene: TRBV6-2/TRBV6-3
clone size: once
CDR3 protein: CASSDGRGGARIDQPQHF

J gene: TRBJ2-1
V gene: TRBV30
clone size: .
CDR3 protein: CAWSVSGQTYNEQFF

J gene: TRBJ2-2
V gene: TRBV7-2
clone size: .
CDR3 protein: CASSLPWTGDTGELFF

J gene: TRBJ2-2
V gene: TRBV19
clone size: .
CDR3 protein: CASSYEGAPNTGELFF

J gene: TRBJ2-1
V gene: TRBV11-3
clone size: .
CDR3 protein: CASSSGGHEQFF

J gene: TRBJ1-1
V gene: TRBV30
clone size: .
CDR3 protein: CAWGTVAGRNTEAFF

J gene: TRBJ1-1
V gene: TRBV19
clone size: .
CDR3 protein: CASSEPDRLNTEAFF

J gene: TRBJ1-5
V gene: TRBV9
clone size: once
CDR3 protein: CASSEGSGREPQHF

J gene: TRBJ1-6
V gene: TRBV19
clone size: .
CDR3 protein: CASSQYGQGRSPLHF

J gene: TRBJ2-5
V gene: TRBV7-2
clone size: .
CDR3 protein: CASSPGLAEETQYF

J gene: TRBJ2-7
V gene: TRBV5-6
clone size: .
CDR3 protein: CASSHWRGRSYEQYF

J gene: TRBJ2-7
V gene: TRBV25-1
clone size: .
CDR3 protein: CASTRGSEQYF

J gene: TRBJ2-4
V gene: TRBV30
clone size: .
CDR3 protein: CGIETGQMENIQYF

J gene: TRBJ2-7
V gene: TRBV7-9
clone size: few
CDR3 protein: CASSLDRDTSYEQYF

J gene: TRBJ2-2
V gene: TRBV2
clone size: .
CDR3 protein: CASVPHPGQTTGELFF

J gene: TRBJ1-1
V gene: TRBV19
clone size: .
CDR3 protein: CASSVDSLDTEAFF

J gene: TRBJ1-3
V gene: TRBV7-6
clone size: .
CDR3 protein: CASSPGLASGNTIYF

J gene: TRBJ2-5
V gene: TRBV27
clone size: .
CDR3 protein: CASSLSGWRGGQETQYF

J gene: TRBJ1-5
V gene: TRBV6-2/TRBV6-3
clone size: .
CDR3 protein: CASSYPPQGTRPQHF

J gene: TRBJ2-7
V gene: TRBV10-3
clone size: .
CDR3 protein: CAIKDSSYEQYF

J gene: TRBJ2-1
V gene: TRBV2
clone size: .
CDR3 protein: CASNYLQGWNEQFF

J gene: TRBJ1-4
V gene: TRBV21-1
clone size: .
CDR3 protein: CASSKSPNEKLFF

J gene: TRBJ2-1
V gene: TRBV7-2
clone size: .
CDR3 protein: CASSLEWGGGNEQFF

J gene: TRBJ1-1
V gene: TRBV5-6
clone size: many
CDR3 protein: CASSLFIGVSTEAFF

J gene: TRBJ1-5
V gene: TRBV25-1
clone size: .
CDR3 protein: CASSVSGSNQPQHF

J gene: TRBJ1-1
V gene: TRBV19
clone size: .
CDR3 protein: CASSIDSRTEAFF

J gene: TRBJ1-3
V gene: TRBV10-3
clone size: .
CDR3 protein: CAISVLGTGSSRGNTIYF

J gene: TRBJ1-4
V gene: TRBV6-5
clone size: .
CDR3 protein: CASRYGTGNEKLFF

J gene: TRBJ2-7
V gene: TRBV4-3
clone size: few
CDR3 protein: CASSQAGVSYEQYF

J gene: TRBJ2-3
V gene: TRBV6-5
clone size: .
CDR3 protein: CASRAPTYTDTQYF

J gene: TRBJ2-2
V gene: TRBV19
clone size: .
CDR3 protein: CASGGLDTGELFF

J gene: TRBJ2-2
V gene: TRBV11-3
clone size: .
CDR3 protein: CASSSRPEDGELFF

J gene: TRBJ2-3
V gene: TRBV29-1
clone size: few
CDR3 protein: CSVTGGQADTQYF

J gene: TRBJ2-7
V gene: TRBV29-1
clone size: .
CDR3 protein: CSVGPTGGGGEQYF

J gene: TRBJ1-1
V gene: TRBV5-5
clone size: .
CDR3 protein: CASSFFGTGSTEAFF

J gene: TRBJ2-1
V gene: TRBV3-1/TRBV3-2
clone size: .
CDR3 protein: CASSPQTSLAVNSYNEQFF

J gene: TRBJ1-1
V gene: TRBV10-3
clone size: .
CDR3 protein: CAITPGGWNTEAFF

J gene: TRBJ1-3
V gene: TRBV5-1
clone size: .
CDR3 protein: CASSLPAGAGNTIYF

J gene: TRBJ2-7
V gene: TRBV18
clone size: .
CDR3 protein: CASSPRDSSSYEQYF

J gene: TRBJ1-2
V gene: TRBV5-6
clone size: .
CDR3 protein: CASSRDRRLYGYTF

J gene: TRBJ2-1
V gene: TRBV7-2
clone size: .
CDR3 protein: CASSPLTSGSRDEQFF

J gene: TRBJ2-5
V gene: TRBV6-5
clone size: .
CDR3 protein: CASSYVPFGTQYF

J gene: TRBJ2-7
V gene: TRBV15
clone size: .
CDR3 protein: CATSRDGDTYEQYF

J gene: TRBJ1-1
V gene: TRBV7-9
clone size: .
CDR3 protein: CASSPGGTGGVTEAFF